This T cell receptor (beta chain) appears in the sequencing data of a study of cytomegalovirus exposure and HLA in healthy donors. Points from the study as a whole: A later analysis reportedly found that, within productive TCRs, an Asian-associated ancestry cluster had fewer N-insertions than the mean observed across the roughly 670 donors. Researchers reportedly found TCR beta sequences accurately predicted most subjects' HLA-A and HLA-B alleles. The classifier was said to identify cytomegalovirus status with high specificity and sensitivity.

With 60 Vbeta and 13 Jbeta primers, the PCR was carried out. The repertoire was sequenced with immunoSEQ multiplex PCR; TCRdb's copy has only in-frame clones and lacks some. The sample lists 170,000 or so clones, about four fifths occurring once. With V trimmed by 6 bases and J by 4 bases, 3 bases remained unmatched. The CDR3 is 13 amino acids. Germline V gene data show CDR1 as SQVTM and CDR2 as ANQGSEA. Of note for this clone: Its antigen is currently unknown.

These donors, healthy bone marrow donors, were studied. The sequencing sample was made of PBMCs. This sequence originates from a girl aged 10 to 17 in good health and CMV-seropositive. The chain couples TRBV29-1 to TRBJ2-7; 13 bases match TRBD2. The CDR3, as DNA: TGCAGCGTAACTAGCGGGGGGGAATACGAGCAGTACTTC. It yields the protein CSVTSGGEYEQYF.